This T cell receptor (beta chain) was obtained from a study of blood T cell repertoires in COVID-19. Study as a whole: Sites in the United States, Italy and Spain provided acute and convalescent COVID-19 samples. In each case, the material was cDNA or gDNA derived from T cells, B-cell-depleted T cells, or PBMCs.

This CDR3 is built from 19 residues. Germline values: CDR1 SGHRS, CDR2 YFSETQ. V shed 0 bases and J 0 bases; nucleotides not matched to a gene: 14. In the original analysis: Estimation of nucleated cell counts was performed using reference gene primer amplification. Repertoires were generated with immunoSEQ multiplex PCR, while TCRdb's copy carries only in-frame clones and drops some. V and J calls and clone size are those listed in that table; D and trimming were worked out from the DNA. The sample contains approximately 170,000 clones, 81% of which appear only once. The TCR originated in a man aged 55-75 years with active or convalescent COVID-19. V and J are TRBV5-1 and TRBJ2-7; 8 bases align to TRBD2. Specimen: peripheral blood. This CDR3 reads CASSLGWNSGGTYSYEQYF. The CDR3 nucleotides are TGCGCCAGCAGCTTGGGTTGGAACAGCGGGGGAACCTACTCCTACGAGCAGTACTTC.